A single sample is the source of the 24 T cell receptor beta chains below, sequenced in a study of shared clonotypes between healthy human individuals. Using immunoSEQ multiplex PCR, the repertoire was profiled, and TCRdb retains in-frame clones only, with some absent. The sample shows around 580,000 clones, 95% to 98% of them seen only once. The naive CD8 fraction comprised CD45RO-negative cells positively selected for CCR7 and excluded terminally differentiated effector memory CD45RA+ cells. The sample consisted of naive CD8+ T cells sorted from blood. The origin of the receptors is a man aged 25 to 40 in good health.

The chain has TRBV7-9 and TRBJ2-1, with TRBD2 matching over 8 bases. CDR1 is SEHNR, CDR2 FQNEAQ, per germline (reference sequence). The V segment lost 1 base and the J segment 3 bases; nucleotides outside the gene matches: 5. The CDR3 extends over 16 amino acids. The CDR3 loop is CASSLVGRGSYNEQFF. The DNA of the CDR3 is TGTGCCAGCAGCTTAGTCGGGAGGGGGAGCTACAATGAGCAGTTCTTC.

The chain carries TRBV7-9 and TRBJ1-1; D unresolved. The germline V gene has CDR1 SEHNR and CDR2 FQNEAQ (reference sequence). V lost 5 bases, J lost 4 bases, and 14 bases lay in between. This CDR3 spans 14 amino acids. The CDR3 DNA reads as TGTGCCAGCAGCCTGTACGTTTCCGGCACTGAAGCTTTCTTT. Its translation: CASSLYVSGTEAFF.

The chain has TRBV7-2 and TRBJ2-7; tentative D call: TRBD1 (6 bases). Germline CDR1 and CDR2: SGHTA and FQGNSA. Trimming took off 1 base at V and 4 bases at J, with 11 bases between the two ends. The CDR3 spans 14 residues. The DNA of the CDR3 is TGTGCCAGCAGCTTAGGGGCCAGGGGTTACGAGCAGTACTTC. Amino acids: CASSLGARGYEQYF.

The genes are TRBV19 and TRBJ2-1; tentatively, D is TRBD1 or TRBD2 (5 bases each). The CDR3 loop spans 14 amino acids. Germline V gives CDR1 LNHDA, CDR2 SQIVND (reference sequence). V gave up 7 bases and J gave up 7 bases, with 17 bases separating them. The CDR3: CASTGTLLRNEQFF. CDR3 nucleotides: TGTGCCAGTACCGGGACCCTCTTGAGGAATGAGCAGTTCTTC.

The chain carries TRBV7-9 and TRBJ2-5, with D perhaps TRBD1 (6 bases). CDR1 is SEHNR and CDR2 is FQNEAQ in the germline V gene (reference sequence). The CDR3 covers 14 residues. V lost 4 bases and J 2 bases, leaving 11 bases between the germline ends. CDR3 in amino acids: CASSSRQAQETQYF. CDR3 nucleotides: TGTGCCAGCAGCTCTAGACAGGCACAAGAGACCCAGTACTTC.

The chain has TRBV4-3 and TRBJ2-1; D gene uncertain. V shed 1 base and J shed 1 base, with 8 bases lying between them. Germline CDR1 and CDR2: LGHNA and YSLEER. The CDR3 consists of 15 residues. The CDR3 DNA reads as TGCGCCAGCAGCCAAGTGGGTTCTTCCTACAATGAGCAGTTCTTC. Translation: CASSQVGSSYNEQFF.

This clone has a single count. The chain is built from TRBV4-3 and TRBJ2-3, with TRBD2 matching 8 bases. This CDR3 has 18 amino acids. In germline, CDR1 is LGHNA, CDR2 YSLEER. V shed 0 bases, J shed 2 bases, and the junction held 10 bases outside the gene matches. This chain's CDR3 is CASSQDRLAGPLTDTQYF. The CDR3 DNA reads as TGCGCCAGCAGCCAAGATCGCCTAGCGGGCCCCCTCACAGATACGCAGTATTTT.

The V and J genes are TRBV7-9 and TRBJ2-3; TRBD2 agrees at 10 bases. The CDR3 spans 16 residues. The ends lost 5 bases at V and 3 bases at J; junction bases unmatched: 8. Germline V gives CDR1 SEHNR, CDR2 FQNEAQ (reference sequence). The CDR3, as DNA: TGTGCCAGCAGCCTGATAGCGGGAGGCCCTACAGATACGCAGTATTTT. Translated: CASSLIAGGPTDTQYF.

The chain recombines TRBV6-5 with TRBJ2-7; 10 bases match TRBD1. This CDR3 comprises 16 residues. Losses at the gene ends were 2 bases for V and 2 bases for J; bases not matched to a gene: 6. Germline-derived CDR1 and CDR2 are MNHEY and SVGAGI. The CDR3 nucleotides are TGTGCCAGCAGTTACCGCCCCGGACAGGGGGCCTACGAGCAGTACTTC. It is translated as CASSYRPGQGAYEQYF.

Only one count was recorded for this clone. The J gene is TRBJ1-5, the V gene TRBV5-6; D uncertain. The V gene's germline CDR1 is SGHDT and CDR2 YYEEEE. V gave up 2 bases and J gave up 0 bases, with 12 bases separating them. There are 16 residues in the CDR3. The CDR3: CASSFFLGNSNQPQHF. The CDR3, as DNA: TGTGCCAGCAGCTTTTTCCTCGGCAATAGCAATCAGCCCCAGCATTTT.

This rearrangement joins TRBV19 to TRBJ1-2; D remains unclear. Germline V gives CDR1 LNHDA, CDR2 SQIVND (reference sequence). The CDR3 is made up of 14 amino acids. Between the trimmed V and J ends, which lost 3 bases and 4 bases, there was a span of 12 bases. CDR3 loop: CASSIPSVLYGYTF. The CDR3 bases are TGTGCCAGTAGTATCCCCTCGGTGCTCTATGGCTACACCTTC.

In its sample, this clone was seen once. Other DNA sequences in this specimen translate into the identical CDR3. The rearrangement uses TRBV7-6 and TRBJ2-7, with D perhaps TRBD1 or TRBD2 (5 bases each). With 5 bases removed from V and 2 bases from J, the gap between germline ends came to 10 bases. Germline V gene sequence: CDR1 SGHVS, CDR2 FNYEAQ. This CDR3 spans 13 amino acids. DNA for the CDR3: TGTGCCAGCAGCCGGGGCGAGACCTACGAGCAGTACTTC. It encodes CASSRGETYEQYF. Drawing the rest from reference TRBV7-6 and TRBJ2-7, the complete variable domain is GAGVSQSPRYKVTKRGQDVALRCDPISGHVSLYWYRQALGQGPEFLTYFNYEAQQDKSGLPNDRFSAERPEGSISTLTIQRTEQRDSAMYRCASSRGETYEQYFGPGTRLTVT.

V usage is TRBV29-1 and J usage is TRBJ1-2; D perhaps matches TRBD1 (5 bases). V was trimmed by 6 bases and J by 2 bases, leaving 10 bases between them. The CDR3 contains 12 residues. Germline lookup yields CDR1 SQVTM and CDR2 ANQGSEA. The CDR3 here is CSVEQANYGYTF. CDR3 nucleotides: TGCAGCGTGGAACAGGCGAACTATGGCTACACCTTC.

CDR3 loop: CASSLFVSSYEQYF. CDR3 bases: TGTGCCAGCAGCTTATTCGTCAGCTCCTACGAGCAGTACTTC. The chain has TRBV7-2 and TRBJ2-7; D is uncertain. CDR1 is SGHTA and CDR2 is FQGNSA in the germline V gene. Trimming stripped 2 bases from V and 0 bases from J, with 8 bases between. CDR3 length: 14 amino acids.

The chain recombines TRBV5-1 with TRBJ2-5; D perhaps matches TRBD2 (6 bases). Germline values: CDR1 SGHRS, CDR2 YFSETQ. Trimming pared 0 bases from V and 5 bases from J, leaving 14 bases between. The CDR3 is 15 amino acids. CDR3 sequence reads: CASSLEEGNGETQYF. The CDR3 DNA follows: TGCGCCAGCAGCTTGGAGGAGGGCAACGGGGAGACCCAGTACTTC.

The chain employs TRBV5-4 and TRBJ2-7, with D tentatively TRBD1 (6 bases). Trimming left V 4 bases short and J 6 bases short, with 20 bases between. This CDR3 contains 15 residues. The germline CDR1 and CDR2 sequences are SGHNT and YYREEE (reference sequence). The CDR3 loop is CASSLDRSGFGEQYF. In nucleotides, the CDR3 is TGTGCCAGCAGCCTAGACAGGTCGGGGTTCGGCGAGCAGTACTTC.

A single count supports this clone. This CDR3 reads CASSLGAGNALYEQYF. CDR3 nucleotides: TGTGCCAGCAGCTTAGGGGCAGGCAACGCTCTCTACGAGCAGTACTTC. The chain joins TRBV7-9 to TRBJ2-7; D not resolved. V was pared by 1 base and J by 3 bases, with 16 bases between. The CDR3 consists of 16 residues. Germline CDR1 SEHNR, CDR2 FQNEAQ (reference sequence).

The sample holds one count of this clone. This chain uses TRBV9 with TRBJ1-3, with 9 bases identical to TRBD1. The CDR3 consists of 17 residues. Per germline, CDR1 SGDLS and CDR2 YYNGEE. The V segment lost 3 bases and the J segment 1 base; nucleotides outside the gene matches: 8. In nucleotides, the CDR3 is TGTGCCAGCAGCGGTAACAGGGGGCATCCATCTGGAAACACCATATATTTT. Translation: CASSGNRGHPSGNTIYF. Based on the CDR3 plus reference TRBV9 and TRBJ1-3, the full variable domain is DSGVTQTPKHLITATGQRVTLRCSPRSGDLSVYWYQQSLDQGLQFLIQYYNGEERAKGNILERFSAQQFPDLHSELNLSSLELGDSALYFCASSGNRGHPSGNTIYFGEGSWLTVV.

This chain links TRBV5-4 with TRBJ2-3; 12 nucleotides align to TRBD2. The CDR3 sequence is 16 residues long. Germline trimming cut 0 bases from V and 4 bases from J; bases unmatched to any gene: 3. CDR1 is SGHNT and CDR2 is YYREEE in the germline V gene (reference sequence). CDR3 sequence (DNA): TGTGCCAGCAGCTTGGAAACTAGCGGGAGGCCAGATACGCAGTATTTT. Translating it yields CASSLETSGRPDTQYF.

This clone was seen once. This chain joins TRBV5-6 and TRBJ2-7, with 11 positions matching TRBD1. Germline V lookup: CDR1 SGHDT, CDR2 YYEEEE. The V gene end was trimmed by 4 bases and the J gene end by 2 bases; junction bases not matched to a gene: 8. This CDR3 spans 16 amino acids. The CDR3 loop reads CASSPDRGLSTYEQYF. CDR3 coding DNA: TGTGCCAGCAGCCCGGACAGGGGGCTTTCTACCTACGAGCAGTACTTC.

A word on this clone: The sample contains more than one DNA sequence encoding this CDR3. The chain recombines TRBV25-1 with TRBJ1-5, with D unresolved. V was cut by 6 bases and J by 4 bases, with 7 bases left in between. The CDR3 is made up of 12 amino acids. Germline CDR1 is MGHDK and CDR2 is SYGVNS. CDR3 in amino acids: CASSGGNQPQHF. As DNA, the CDR3 is TGTGCCAGCAGCGGAGGGAATCAGCCCCAGCATTTT.

The chain carries TRBV18 and TRBJ2-7; D is tentatively TRBD1 or TRBD2 (5 bases each). The CDR3 contains 16 residues. CDR1 is KGHSH, CDR2 LQKENI, per germline. With 3 bases removed from V and 4 bases from J, the gap between germline ends came to 19 bases. CDR3 DNA: TGTGCCAGCTCACCGGGACCGCCACGGGGAACATACGAGCAGTACTTC. This codes for CASSPGPPRGTYEQYF.

CDR3 DNA sequence: TGTGCCAGCAGCTTGGTTTTGTACAATGAGCAGTTCTTC. Amino acids: CASSLVLYNEQFF. The rearrangement links TRBV5-6 to TRBJ2-1, with D unresolved. This CDR3 contains 13 residues. The germline V gene encodes CDR1 SGHDT and CDR2 YYEEEE. Trimming took 0 bases from V and 4 from J, leaving 5 bases between them.

CDR3 nucleotide sequence: TGTGCCAGCAGCCATCCTTCGCGGCCCTACGAGCAGTACTTC. Amino acids: CASSHPSRPYEQYF. The rearrangement joins TRBV7-9 to TRBJ2-7; no clear D gene. The CDR3 totals 14 residues. Germline V lookup: CDR1 SEHNR, CDR2 FQNEAQ (reference sequence). Trimming left V 5 bases short and J 2 bases short, with 13 bases between. The whole variable domain, filled in from reference TRBV7-9 and TRBJ2-7, reads DTGVSQNPRHKITKRGQNVTFRCDPISEHNRLYWYRQTLGQGPEFLTYFQNEAQLEKSRLLSDRFSAERPKGSFSTLEIQRTEQGDSAMYLCASSHPSRPYEQYFGPGTRLTVT.